This record concerns one T cell receptor beta chain sequence. This table comes from immunoSEQ multiplex PCR, and its TCRdb copy is limited to in-frame clones, with some not included. There are fewer than 200,000 clones in the sample; around 89% occur only once, and roughly 25% lies in the top ten. CDR3 length: 19 residues. J lost 5 bases, V lost 0 bases, and 19 bases had no gene match. In germline, CDR1 is LNHNV, CDR2 YYDKDF (reference sequence). This sample is part of a study of T cell responses to AZD1222 COVID-19 vaccine. This rearrangement joins TRBV15 to TRBJ2-7; TRBD2 matches at 7 bases. The clonotype was recovered from an adult who received the AZD1222 COVID-19 vaccine. The material was peripheral blood, obtained 28 days after the second AZD1222 dose. The CDR3 bases are TGTGCCACCAGCAGAGAGCGGGCGGGGGTACGGGAGAGGCTCCACGAGCAGTACTTC. Translation gives CATSRERAGVRERLHEQYF.